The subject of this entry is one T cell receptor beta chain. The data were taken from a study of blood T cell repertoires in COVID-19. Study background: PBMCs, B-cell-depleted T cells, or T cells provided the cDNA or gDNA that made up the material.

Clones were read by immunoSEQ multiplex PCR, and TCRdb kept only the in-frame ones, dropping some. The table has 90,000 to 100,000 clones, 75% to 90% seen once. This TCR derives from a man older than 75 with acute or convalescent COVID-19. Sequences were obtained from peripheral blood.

The chain's CDR3 is CASSVAPAGGTNTGELFF. CDR3 in DNA: TGTGCCAGCAGCGTAGCTCCCGCGGGAGGGACGAACACCGGGGAGCTGTTTTTT. The rearrangement joins TRBV9 to TRBJ2-2, with 9 bases fitting TRBD2. The ends lost 0 bases at V and 0 bases at J; junction bases unmatched: 6. This CDR3 is 18 amino acids long. Germline V gene data show CDR1 as SGDLS and CDR2 as YYNGEE.